This T cell receptor beta chain derives from a study of human T cells and chemical hapten exposure. Time point denoted: healthy volunteer bleed at 2 weeks. From whole blood left unfractionated, total RNA was extracted. Germline-derived CDR1 and CDR2 are KGHSH and LQKENI. The CDR3 sequence is 11 residues long. Points on this clonotype: One junction end does not reproduce the germline sequence, and a read error may be involved.

TCRdb processed the RACE reads anew with MiXCR; each CDR3 protein has one entry. This table holds some 120,000 distinct CDR3 sequences, roughly 9% found once. The receptor was isolated from a male donor in good health. Some clones in this sample may be carry-over from other donors' samples. The chain recombines TRBV18 with TRBJ1-2; 9 nucleotides align to TRBD1. The sample comprised whole blood. CDR3 region: CASSRGQGLHF. CDR3 DNA: TGTGCCAGCTCTCGGGGACAGGGACTTCACTTC.